Each of the 25 T cell receptor beta chains below was sequenced from the same sample in a study of molecular identifiers for immune sequencing clone quantification (dated by TCRdb to 2016 to 2019). Library generation was performed with PCR. TCRdb records Illumina HiSeq 4000 as the sequencer. TCRdb's own reprocessing of the public reads used fastp at Q25 and MiXCR and kept productive beta chains. Under each unique CDR3 protein, matching rows form one entry showing the most common genes and DNA. This sample is represented by roughly 12,000 distinct CDR3 sequences; around 17% of them were singletons. The ten largest clonotypes hold under 2% of the sample. The sample taken for sequencing was naive CD8+ T cells from blood, with Jurkat cell RNA spiked in. This specimen's cell subset or site label, interpreted: FACS-sorted CD8+CD4-CCR7+CD45RA+ naive T cells. These receptors all stem from a human donor in good health. Some libraries in this study had Jurkat cell RNA spiked in.

Note on this clonotype: A much larger clone differs by one base, so this may be a read error. This sequence joins TRBV12-3 or TRBV12-4 and TRBJ2-7; 10 positions match TRBD1. The V segment lost 5 bases and the J segment 3 bases; nucleotides outside the gene matches: 13. The CDR3 sequence is 17 residues long. The CDR3 DNA reads as TGTGCCAGCAGTCCCCATACGACAGGGGGCGACCTCTACGAGCAGTACTTC. It is translated as CASSPHTTGGDLYEQYF.

This clonotype came up many times. The chain uses TRBV12-3 or TRBV12-4 and TRBJ2-3; D remains ambiguous. The CDR3 contains 14 residues. Trimming removed 5 bases from V and 4 bases from J, with 13 bases in between. In DNA form, the CDR3 reads TGTGCCAGCAGTCCGCCGGACCTGCCAGATACGCAGTATTTT. Translation: CASSPPDLPDTQYF.

This clonotype has a handful of counts. The chain couples TRBV7-6 to TRBJ2-7; unclear D gene. Germline assignment: CDR1 SGHVS and CDR2 FNYEAQ. The V and J ends lost 1 base and 3 bases respectively, with 10 bases between them. The CDR3 runs 14 residues. The CDR3 region has the DNA TGTGCCAGCAGCTTAGAATCACTGCACTACGAGCAGTACTTC. Translating it yields CASSLESLHYEQYF. Using reference TRBV7-6 and TRBJ2-7 for the parts outside the CDR3, the full variable domain is GAGVSQSPRYKVTKRGQDVALRCDPISGHVSLYWYRQALGQGPEFLTYFNYEAQQDKSGLPNDRFSAERPEGSISTLTIQRTEQRDSAMYRCASSLESLHYEQYFGPGTRLTVT.

This clonotype occurred many times. In nucleotides, the CDR3 is TGTGCCAGCAGCCCGCCAGAATCGCCGTTCGACGAGCAGTACTTC. Translated, it gives CASSPPESPFDEQYF. The rearrangement links TRBV5-4 to TRBJ2-7; D is unclear. V was pared by 4 bases and J by 5 bases, with 19 bases between. CDR3 length equals 15 residues. Germline CDR1 and CDR2: SGHNT and YYREEE (reference sequence).

This clonotype is medium-sized (0.01 to 0.1%). The V and J genes are TRBV19 and TRBJ1-2; D ambiguous. The ends were cut back, 8 bases at V and 8 bases at J, with 15 bases in the middle. The CDR3 is 12 residues long. Germline CDR1 reads LNHDA; CDR2 reads SQIVND (reference sequence). The CDR3 sequence is CASETLTGGYTF. The CDR3 DNA sequence: TGTGCCAGTGAAACACTCACGGGCGGCTACACCTTC.

The rearrangement links TRBV2 to TRBJ2-5, with D maybe TRBD2 (6 bases). The CDR3 is 17 residues long. The V and J ends lost 4 bases and 5 bases respectively, with 23 bases between them. Germline lookup yields CDR1 SNHLY and CDR2 FYNNEI. The CDR3 reads CASSAWSGSRPEETQYF. CDR3 DNA: TGTGCCAGCAGTGCGTGGTCCGGGAGTCGCCCGGAGGAGACCCAGTACTTC.

Judged by abundance, this clonotype is medium-sized. The rearrangement joins TRBV4-1 to TRBJ1-1; D is possibly TRBD1 (5 bases). V gave up 3 bases and J gave up 4 bases, with 18 bases separating them. This CDR3 has 16 residues. Germline V CDR1 and CDR2: MGHRA, YSYEKL. CDR3 in DNA: TGCGCCAGCAGCCACTCATTGGGGGACGGGTTCACTGAAGCTTTCTTT. This encodes CASSHSLGDGFTEAFF.

In its sample, this clonotype ranks as medium-sized. The junction departs from the called germline gene at one end, perhaps through a read error. The rearrangement links TRBV23-1 to TRBJ1-5; D not resolved. TRBV23-1 is labeled an ORF, and its function is uncertain. CDR3 length: 10 amino acids. CDR3 DNA sequence: TGCGCCAGCAGTCAATCGTCCCCAAGGTTT. This gives the protein CASSQSSPRF.

Many counts were recorded for this clonotype. The gene calls are TRBV15 and TRBJ1-5, with D possibly being TRBD1 (6 bases). The CDR3 has 16 residues. Trimming removed 6 bases from V and 6 bases from J, with 21 bases in between. The V gene's germline CDR1 is LNHNV and CDR2 YYDKDF (reference sequence). CDR3 protein: CATRGTGGRFGQPQHF. The CDR3 DNA is TGTGCCACCAGGGGAACTGGGGGCAGGTTTGGTCAGCCCCAGCATTTT.

This clonotype was detected a few times. This could be a read error, since a much larger clone is one nucleotide away. The rearrangement uses TRBV7-6 and TRBJ2-2; D not certain. Germline V lookup: CDR1 SGHVS, CDR2 FNYEAQ. The germline V and J ends were trimmed by 5 bases and 6 bases, with 10 bases remaining between them. The CDR3 consists of 13 residues. CDR3 DNA: TGTGCCAGCAGCACTACGTCGCCCGGGGAGCTGTTTTTT. Residues: CASSTTSPGELFF.

A few counts support this clonotype. The gene calls are TRBV3-2 and TRBJ2-7. TRBV3-2 has pseudogene status. This CDR3 contains 13 residues. The CDR3 nucleotides are TGTGCCAGCAGCCAGGACGACGGATACGAGCAGTACTTC. This encodes CASSQDDGYEQYF.

This clonotype was recorded many times. The V gene is TRBV7-8, the J gene TRBJ2-7; the D gene is possibly TRBD2 (6 bases). The CDR3 covers 14 residues. The V gene's germline CDR1 is SGHVS and CDR2 FQNEAQ. V was cut by 4 bases and J by 3 bases, with 13 bases left in between. The CDR3 coding sequence is TGTGCCAGCAGCTCGTCGGGACTGAGCTACGAGCAGTACTTC. Encoded protein: CASSSSGLSYEQYF.

As regards this clonotype: Because it lacks the conserved phenylalanine or tryptophan at the end, this CDR3 is likely a read error. Because the CDR3's place on the DNA is in doubt, the DNA is left out and the CDR3 is given as listed by TCRdb. The gene calls are TRBV19 and TRBJ1-1; whether TRBD1, the table's D call, matches the DNA was not checked. Germline V gives CDR1 LNHDA, CDR2 SQIVND (reference sequence). Both ends counted, the CDR3 spans 13 residues. This CDR3 reads CASSMRPNTEAPL.

This clonotype was observed at least ten times. The V and J genes are TRBV5-6 and TRBJ1-1; 7 bases fit TRBD1. J gave up 7 bases and V 4 bases, and 10 bases lay outside the gene matches. Germline V gives CDR1 SGHDT, CDR2 YYEEEE. The CDR3 covers 14 residues. CDR3 loop: CASSPRTGFNEAFF. The CDR3 DNA follows: TGTGCCAGCAGCCCCCGGACAGGATTTAATGAAGCTTTCTTT.

This clonotype showed up many times. This chain joins TRBV5-6 and TRBJ1-3, with 7 bases aligning to TRBD1. CDR1 and CDR2 from the germline V gene are SGHDT and YYEEEE. The CDR3 runs to 14 residues. With V trimmed by 4 bases and J by 4 bases, 5 bases remained unmatched. This CDR3 is CASSLRDRGNTIYF. Written as DNA, the CDR3 is TGTGCCAGCAGCCTCCGGGACAGAGGAAACACCATATATTTT.

This clonotype is deemed medium-sized (0.01 to 0.1%). The V call is TRBV20-1, the J call TRBJ2-3; D not certain. There are 16 residues in the CDR3. Trimming stripped 3 bases from V and 2 bases from J, with 18 bases between. From germline, CDR1 is DFQATT and CDR2 SNEGSKA (reference sequence). The CDR3 region is CSARSGSNLPTDTQYF. The CDR3 region has the DNA TGCAGTGCTAGGTCGGGTTCCAACTTACCCACAGATACGCAGTATTTT.

This clonotype was detected ten times or more. V is TRBV20-1 and J is TRBJ1-2, with 7 positions matching TRBD1. Trimming took 5 bases from V and 0 from J; bases not matched to a gene: 12. Per the germline V gene, CDR1 is DFQATT and CDR2 is SNEGSKA (reference sequence). The CDR3 has 16 residues. CDR3 sequence reads: CSAVDRAQSSNYGYTF. The CDR3 region has the DNA TGCAGTGCTGTAGACAGGGCCCAATCCTCTAACTATGGCTACACCTTC.

In its sample, this clonotype was seen a few times. A much larger clone differs by one base, so this may be a read error. The rearrangement joins TRBV7-6 to TRBJ2-7; 10 bases map to TRBD1. The germline V gene encodes CDR1 SGHVS and CDR2 FNYEAQ. The CDR3 is 17 residues long. CDR3 sequence reads: CACSPGTGASYSYEQYF. CDR3 nucleotide sequence: TGTGCCTGCAGCCCCGGGACAGGGGCCTCCTACTCCTACGAGCAGTACTTC.

In its sample, this clonotype ranks as medium-sized. The chain joins TRBV29-1 to TRBJ1-3; a possible D gene is TRBD1 (6 bases). Germline CDR1 is SQVTM and CDR2 is ANQGSEA. V was pared by 3 bases and J by 4 bases, with 10 bases between. This CDR3 region has 13 residues. This CDR3 is CSVEGGPGNTIYF. CDR3 DNA: TGCAGCGTTGAGGGGGGGCCAGGAAACACCATATATTTT. Drawing the rest from reference TRBV29-1 and TRBJ1-3, the complete variable domain is SAVISQKPSRDICQRGTSLTIQCQVDSQVTMMFWYRQQPGQSLTLIATANQGSEATYESGFVIDKFPISRPNLTFSTLTVSNMSPEDSSIYLCSVEGGPGNTIYFGEGSWLTVV.

The V gene is TRBV7-8, the J gene TRBJ1-5; possibly TRBD1 for D (6 bases). V lost 0 bases to trimming and J lost 0 bases, with 15 bases between them. Per the germline V gene, CDR1 is SGHVS and CDR2 is FQNEAQ. There are 18 residues in the CDR3. CDR3 in DNA: TGTGCCAGCAGCTTAGCCCCGGACAGAAGTTATAGCAATCAGCCCCAGCATTTT. Its translation: CASSLAPDRSYSNQPQHF. Supplemented by reference TRBV7-8 and TRBJ1-5, the full variable domain reads GAGVSQSPRYKVAKRGQDVALRCDPISGHVSLFWYQQALGQGPEFLTYFQNEAQLDKSGLPSDRFFAERPEGSVSTLKIQRTQQEDSAVYLCASSLAPDRSYSNQPQHFGDGTRLSIL.

This clonotype was seen more than once but under ten times. Given a much more abundant clone one base away, this may be a read error. The chain recombines TRBV2 with TRBJ1-1, with D maybe TRBD1 (5 bases). The CDR3 contains 17 residues. The germline V gene encodes CDR1 SNHLY and CDR2 FYNNEI. The CDR3 protein is CASSEYIQGPMNTGAFF. The CDR3 DNA sequence: TGTGCCAGCAGTGAATATATCCAGGGCCCGATGAACACTGGAGCTTTCTTT.

This clonotype ranks as medium-sized. The chain has TRBV7-8 and TRBJ1-5, with 8 bases fitting TRBD1. This CDR3 has 15 residues. V lost 5 bases and J lost 0; bases outside the gene matches: 3. Germline V lookup: CDR1 SGHVS, CDR2 FQNEAQ. CDR3 amino acids: CASSPTGVSNQPQHF. CDR3 DNA sequence: TGTGCCAGCAGCCCGACAGGGGTTAGCAATCAGCCCCAGCATTTT.

This clonotype is categorized as medium-sized. This chain joins TRBV7-8 and TRBJ2-3, with 8 nucleotides matching TRBD2. Germline assignment: CDR1 SGHVS and CDR2 FQNEAQ. V lost 5 bases to trimming and J lost 2 bases; unmatched junction nucleotides: 9. The CDR3 is 16 amino acids. The CDR3 loop reads CASSAPGLGLTDTQYF. DNA for the CDR3: TGTGCCAGCAGCGCCCCGGGACTAGGCCTCACAGATACGCAGTATTTT.

The table lists this clonotype with many counts. This sequence joins TRBV15 and TRBJ2-7; 10 positions match TRBD1. V gave up 3 bases and J gave up 2 bases; unmatched junction bases: 7. Per germline, CDR1 LNHNV and CDR2 YYDKDF (reference sequence). This CDR3 contains 16 residues. The CDR3 spells CATSSRQGAGTYEQYF. In DNA, the CDR3 is TGTGCCACCAGCAGTAGACAGGGGGCTGGGACCTACGAGCAGTACTTC.

Points on this clonotype: A much larger clone is a single base away; this may be a read error. The chain recombines TRBV10-1 with TRBJ2-5; D ambiguous. Germline loops: CDR1 WNHNN, CDR2 SYGVQD (reference sequence). This CDR3 comprises 14 residues. The CDR3 protein is CASSDSNSQGTQYF. As DNA, the CDR3 is TGCGCCAGCAGTGACAGTAACAGCCAAGGGACCCAGTACTTC.